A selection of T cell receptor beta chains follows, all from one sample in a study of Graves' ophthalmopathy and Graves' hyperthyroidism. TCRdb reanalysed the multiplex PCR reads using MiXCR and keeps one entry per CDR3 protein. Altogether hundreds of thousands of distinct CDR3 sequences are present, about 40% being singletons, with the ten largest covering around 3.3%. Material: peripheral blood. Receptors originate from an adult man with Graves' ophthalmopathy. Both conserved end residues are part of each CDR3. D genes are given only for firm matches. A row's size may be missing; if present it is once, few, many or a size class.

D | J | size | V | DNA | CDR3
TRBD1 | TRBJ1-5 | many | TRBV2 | TGTGCCAGCAGGGGACAGGGGTGGTACCAGCCCCAGCATTTT | CASRGQGWYQPQHF
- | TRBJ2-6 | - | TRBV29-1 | TGCAGCGTTGGGGGGCCCGGGGCCAACGTCCTGACTTTC | CSVGGPGANVLTF
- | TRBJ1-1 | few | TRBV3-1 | TGTGCCAGCAGTCAAGGACCCCTATTGGCAGAAGCTTTCTTT | CASSQGPLLAEAFF
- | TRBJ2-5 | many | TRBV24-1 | TGTGCCACCAGTGATTGGGAGTACCAAGAGACCCAGTACTTC | CATSDWEYQETQYF
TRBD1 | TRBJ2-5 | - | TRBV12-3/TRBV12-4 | TGTGCCAGCAGAAGACAGGGGGACCGAGAGGCCCAGTACTTC | CASRRQGDREAQYF
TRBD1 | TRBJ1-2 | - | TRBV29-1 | TGCAGCGTTGCTTCAGTCTCGGACAGGGGATCATTAGGCTACACCTTC | CSVASVSDRGSLGYTF
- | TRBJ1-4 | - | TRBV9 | TGTGCCAGCAGTGGGGGGAGGGATGAAAAACTGTTTTTT | CASSGGRDEKLFF
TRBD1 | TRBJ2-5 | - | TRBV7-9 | TGTGCCAGCAGGACAGGGAGTTTGGGAGAGACCCAGTACTTC | CASRTGSLGETQYF
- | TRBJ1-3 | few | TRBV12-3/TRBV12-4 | TGTGCCAGCAGTCCCCGGAACACCATATATTTT | CASSPRNTIYF
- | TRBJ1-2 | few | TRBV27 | TGTGCCAGCAGTGAGAATGGGGTCTATGGCTACACCTTC | CASSENGVYGYTF
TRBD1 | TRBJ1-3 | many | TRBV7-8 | TGTGCCAGCAGCTCTGAGGACAGGGATGGAAACACCATATATTTT | CASSSEDRDGNTIYF
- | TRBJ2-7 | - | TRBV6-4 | TGTGCCAGCAGTTACCTAGGTTCCCAAGGACGGAACTACGAGCAGTACTTC | CASSYLGSQGRNYEQYF
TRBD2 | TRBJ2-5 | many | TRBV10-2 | TGCGCCAGCAGTGAGAGTAGCGGGGGGAAAGAGACCCAGTACTTC | CASSESSGGKETQYF
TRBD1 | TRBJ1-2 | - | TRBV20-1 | TGCAGTGCTAGACGGGACAGGGGGCGTCCCTATGGCTACACCTTC | CSARRDRGRPYGYTF
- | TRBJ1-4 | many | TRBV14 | TGTGCCAGCAGCCCCAACCTTTTGGGTGAAAAACTGTTTTTT | CASSPNLLGEKLFF
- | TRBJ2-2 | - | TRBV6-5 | TGTGCCAGCAGCCTCCGGACTCTGTCCGGGGAGCTGTTTTTT | CASSLRTLSGELFF
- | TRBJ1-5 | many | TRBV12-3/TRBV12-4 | TGTGCCAGCACCTCGGACTCTTGGCCTAATCAGCCCCAGCATTTT | CASTSDSWPNQPQHF
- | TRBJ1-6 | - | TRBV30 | TGTGCCTGGAGTGTACAGGACACGGATTCACCCCTCCACTTT | CAWSVQDTDSPLHF